The rows below give T cell receptor beta chains drawn from one sample of a study of T-cell reconstitution after alpha-beta-depleted transplantation in children. TCRdb reprocessed the PCR reads with MiXCR, giving one entry per CDR3 protein. The sample includes 140,000 to 150,000 distinct CDR3 sequences, 8% to 10% of them seen just once. The sequenced sample was PBMCs, mostly from graft donor cells, obtained 180 days after TCRalphabeta/CD19-depleted stem cell transplant. The receptors stem from a female patient between 2 and 10 years old who had a stem cell transplant for congenital amegakaryocytic thrombocytopenia, so the T cells may come from the graft donor. Each CDR3 is given with its conserved first and last residue. The order of the fields is V gene, clone size, D gene, J gene, CDR3 protein, CDR3 DNA. The D gene is left open where the match is weak. Expanded clones get a size class; other rows say once, few or many, or leave the size out.

v_gene: TRBV28
abundance: few
d_gene: .
j_gene: TRBJ1-1
CDR3aa: CASSLFFQGSEAFF
CDR3nt: TGTGCCAGCAGTTTATTCTTCCAAGGGTCTGAAGCTTTCTTT

v_gene: TRBV20-1
abundance: few
d_gene: .
j_gene: TRBJ2-1
CDR3aa: CSARGVGGNYNEQFF
CDR3nt: TGCAGTGCTAGAGGGGTAGGGGGTAACTACAATGAGCAGTTCTTC

v_gene: TRBV12-3/TRBV12-4
abundance: many
d_gene: .
j_gene: TRBJ2-1
CDR3aa: CASSVISGYEQFF
CDR3nt: TGTGCCAGCAGTGTGATAAGCGGATATGAGCAGTTCTTC

v_gene: TRBV7-6
abundance: many
d_gene: TRBD1
j_gene: TRBJ1-2
CDR3aa: CASSLYSAGTGGGYTF
CDR3nt: TGTGCCAGCAGCTTATATTCCGCCGGGACAGGGGGCGGCTACACCTTC

v_gene: TRBV5-5
abundance: many
d_gene: .
j_gene: TRBJ2-3
CDR3aa: CASSLDQGLDTQYF
CDR3nt: TGTGCCAGCAGCTTGGATCAGGGCTTAGATACGCAGTATTTT

v_gene: TRBV28
abundance: many
d_gene: .
j_gene: TRBJ1-6
CDR3aa: CASSYPRSYNSPLHF
CDR3nt: TGTGCCAGCAGTTACCCAAGGTCCTATAATTCACCCCTCCACTTT

v_gene: TRBV2
abundance: .
d_gene: TRBD1
j_gene: TRBJ2-1
CDR3aa: CASSWTGTGPYNEQFF
CDR3nt: TGTGCCAGCAGCTGGACAGGGACTGGGCCCTACAATGAGCAGTTCTTC

v_gene: TRBV6-1
abundance: many
d_gene: .
j_gene: TRBJ2-6
CDR3aa: CASSEWDSGANVLTF
CDR3nt: TGTGCCAGCAGTGAATGGGATTCTGGGGCCAACGTCCTGACTTTC

v_gene: TRBV28
abundance: many
d_gene: .
j_gene: TRBJ2-7
CDR3aa: CASSSPPLEQYF
CDR3nt: TGTGCCAGCAGTTCACCCCCCTTGGAGCAGTACTTC

v_gene: TRBV19
abundance: .
d_gene: .
j_gene: TRBJ2-7
CDR3aa: CASSMGPYEQYF
CDR3nt: TGTGCCAGTAGTATGGGCCCCTACGAGCAGTACTTC

v_gene: TRBV3-1
abundance: many
d_gene: TRBD1
j_gene: TRBJ1-5
CDR3aa: CASSQEGQGNQPQHF
CDR3nt: TGTGCCAGCAGCCAAGAAGGACAGGGCAATCAGCCCCAGCATTTT

v_gene: TRBV20-1
abundance: few
d_gene: .
j_gene: TRBJ2-3
CDR3aa: CSARDVRGTDTQYF
CDR3nt: TGCAGTGCTAGGGACGTGCGGGGCACAGATACGCAGTATTTT

v_gene: TRBV11-2
abundance: .
d_gene: TRBD2
j_gene: TRBJ2-1
CDR3aa: CASSFKTSGGPNEQFF
CDR3nt: TGTGCCAGCAGCTTTAAGACTAGCGGGGGTCCCAATGAGCAGTTCTTC

v_gene: TRBV20-1
abundance: few
d_gene: .
j_gene: TRBJ2-5
CDR3aa: CSARASSSTQYF
CDR3nt: TGCAGTGCTAGGGCTAGCTCCTCTACCCAGTACTTC

v_gene: TRBV24-1
abundance: .
d_gene: TRBD2
j_gene: TRBJ2-1
CDR3aa: CATSDPGTSGRSYNEQFF
CDR3nt: TGTGCCACCAGTGATCCCGGGACTAGCGGCCGCTCCTACAATGAGCAGTTCTTC

v_gene: TRBV20-1
abundance: many
d_gene: .
j_gene: TRBJ2-5
CDR3aa: CSATGGRSLYQETQYF
CDR3nt: TGCAGTGCTACCGGCGGACGGAGCCTGTACCAAGAGACCCAGTACTTC

v_gene: TRBV9
abundance: .
d_gene: TRBD1
j_gene: TRBJ2-7
CDR3aa: CASSARTGSSYEQYF
CDR3nt: TGTGCCAGCAGCGCTCGGACAGGGAGCTCCTACGAGCAGTACTTC

v_gene: TRBV6-1
abundance: few
d_gene: TRBD2
j_gene: TRBJ2-1
CDR3aa: CASSRVLGLAGGVGNEQFF
CDR3nt: TGTGCCAGCAGTAGAGTACTCGGGCTAGCGGGGGGGGTAGGGAATGAGCAGTTCTTC

v_gene: TRBV3-1
abundance: .
d_gene: .
j_gene: TRBJ2-1
CDR3aa: CASSHSEPGDDEQFF
CDR3nt: TGTGCCAGCAGCCACTCTGAACCTGGGGACGATGAGCAGTTCTTC

v_gene: TRBV6-5
abundance: many
d_gene: .
j_gene: TRBJ1-6
CDR3aa: CASSYGSGRNSPLHF
CDR3nt: TGTGCCAGCAGTTACGGATCGGGGAGAAATTCACCCCTCCACTTT

v_gene: TRBV20-1
abundance: many
d_gene: .
j_gene: TRBJ1-1
CDR3aa: CSARNLFETRLNTEAFF
CDR3nt: TGCAGTGCTAGGAACCTATTCGAGACGCGACTGAACACTGAAGCTTTCTTT

v_gene: TRBV24-1
abundance: few
d_gene: .
j_gene: TRBJ2-7
CDR3aa: CATSDQAVGYEQYF
CDR3nt: TGTGCCACCAGTGATCAGGCGGTGGGCTACGAGCAGTACTTC

v_gene: TRBV20-1
abundance: .
d_gene: TRBD2
j_gene: TRBJ2-3
CDR3aa: CSGTAPGGRARGTDTQYF
CDR3nt: TGCAGTGGCACGGCTCCGGGCGGGAGGGCCCGGGGCACAGATACGCAGTATTTT

v_gene: TRBV30
abundance: .
d_gene: TRBD2
j_gene: TRBJ2-3
CDR3aa: CAWSNGLAETNTQYF
CDR3nt: TGTGCCTGGAGTAACGGACTAGCAGAGACGAATACGCAGTATTTT

v_gene: TRBV5-1
abundance: .
d_gene: .
j_gene: TRBJ2-7
CDR3aa: CASSLVGGAYEQYF
CDR3nt: TGCGCCAGCAGCTTGGTAGGTGGGGCCTACGAGCAGTACTTC

v_gene: TRBV28
abundance: many
d_gene: .
j_gene: TRBJ1-2
CDR3aa: CASTPGEGPYGYTF
CDR3nt: TGTGCCAGCACTCCAGGGGAGGGACCCTATGGCTACACCTTC

v_gene: TRBV12-3/TRBV12-4
abundance: .
d_gene: .
j_gene: TRBJ1-4
CDR3aa: CASSNVATNEKLFF
CDR3nt: TGTGCCAGCAGCAACGTTGCAACTAATGAAAAACTGTTTTTT